Shown below are 8 T cell receptor beta chains from a single sample sequenced in a study of T cell responses to AZD1222 COVID-19 vaccine. The assay was immunoSEQ multiplex PCR, and TCRdb's table has in-frame clones only and misses some. This repertoire includes under 150,000 clones. Sequenced material: peripheral blood. These receptors originate from an adult in good health.

The V call is TRBV4-2, the J call TRBJ1-5; D not certain. From germline, CDR1 is LGHNA and CDR2 YNFKEQ. The length of the CDR3 is 14 residues. Trimming left V 4 bases short and J 4 bases short, with 11 bases between. This CDR3 is CASSPSDGNQPQHF. CDR3 bases: TGTGCCAGCAGCCCATCGGACGGTAATCAGCCCCAGCATTTT.

This chain joins TRBV2 and TRBJ1-5, with TRBD1 identical over 9 bases. The length of the CDR3 is 16 residues. With 1 base clipped from V and 6 bases from J, the junction kept 7 bases outside the gene matches. Germline CDR1 and CDR2: SNHLY and FYNNEI. The CDR3 region has the DNA TGTGCCAGCAGTGAAGACAGGGGGCTGTTAGGTCAGCCCCAGCATTTT. Translated: CASSEDRGLLGQPQHF.

This sequence joins TRBV5-8 and TRBJ1-1; D remains ambiguous. V was pared by 2 bases and J by 6 bases, with 23 bases between. This CDR3 is built from 17 residues. The germline V gene has CDR1 SGHTS and CDR2 YDEGEE. CDR3 amino acids: CASSLSSGSEKGAEAFF. The CDR3 bases are TGTGCCAGCAGCTTATCCTCAGGAAGCGAGAAAGGCGCTGAAGCTTTCTTT.

The J gene is TRBJ2-1, the V gene TRBV3-1 (or the pseudogene TRBV3-2); D assignment may be TRBD1 or TRBD2 (5 bases each). With 4 bases removed from V and 10 bases from J, the gap between germline ends came to 11 bases. The CDR3 is 12 amino acids. Germline V gene sequence: CDR1 LGHDT, CDR2 YNNKEL (reference sequence). The CDR3 loop is CASSRRDAEQFF. Here the CDR3 DNA reads TGTGCCAGCAGCCGACGGGACGCAGAGCAGTTCTTC.

This rearrangement joins TRBV6-1 to TRBJ1-4, with TRBD1 identical over 7 bases. The CDR3 has 17 residues. The germline V gene encodes CDR1 MNHNS and CDR2 SASEGT. V shed 2 bases and J 3 bases; nucleotides not matched to a gene: 9. The CDR3 reads CASSELGQTFSNEKLFF. The CDR3 DNA follows: TGTGCCAGCAGTGAATTGGGACAGACCTTTTCTAATGAAAAACTGTTTTTT.

The V gene is TRBV6-2 or TRBV6-3, the J gene TRBJ1-5; no clear D. Germline V gives CDR1 MNHEY, CDR2 SVGEGT. The CDR3 sequence is 16 residues long. Trimming stripped 3 bases from V and 0 bases from J, with 12 bases between. For the CDR3, the DNA is TGTGCCAGCAGTTATGTTCCAGGACTTAGCAATCAGCCCCAGCATTTT. Residues: CASSYVPGLSNQPQHF.

Details on this clone: This same CDR3 is encoded by further DNA sequences in the sample. This chain joins TRBV9 and TRBJ1-4; weak D call: TRBD1 (5 bases). The germline V and J ends were trimmed by 0 bases and 5 bases, with 8 bases remaining between them. CDR1 is SGDLS, CDR2 YYNGEE, per germline. The CDR3 contains 14 residues. The CDR3 region is CASSVGGANEKLFF. The DNA of the CDR3 is TGTGCCAGCAGCGTAGGAGGGGCGAATGAAAAACTGTTTTTT.

The chain carries TRBV5-5 and TRBJ1-1; a possible D gene is TRBD1 (5 bases). The CDR3 covers 15 residues. Germline V gives CDR1 SGHKS, CDR2 YYEKEE (reference sequence). Trimming took off 3 bases at V and 6 bases at J, with 18 bases between the two ends. The CDR3 DNA reads TGTGCCAGCAGCTCGAAACCCATGGGGGATGCTGAAGCTTTCTTT. This sequence encodes CASSSKPMGDAEAFF. The full variable domain, with the rest looked up from reference TRBV5-5 and TRBJ1-1, is DAGVTQSPTHLIKTRGQQVTLRCSPISGHKSVSWYQQVLGQGPQFIFQYYEKEERGRGNFPDRFSARQFPNYSSELNVNALLLGDSALYLCASSSKPMGDAEAFFGQGTRLTVV.